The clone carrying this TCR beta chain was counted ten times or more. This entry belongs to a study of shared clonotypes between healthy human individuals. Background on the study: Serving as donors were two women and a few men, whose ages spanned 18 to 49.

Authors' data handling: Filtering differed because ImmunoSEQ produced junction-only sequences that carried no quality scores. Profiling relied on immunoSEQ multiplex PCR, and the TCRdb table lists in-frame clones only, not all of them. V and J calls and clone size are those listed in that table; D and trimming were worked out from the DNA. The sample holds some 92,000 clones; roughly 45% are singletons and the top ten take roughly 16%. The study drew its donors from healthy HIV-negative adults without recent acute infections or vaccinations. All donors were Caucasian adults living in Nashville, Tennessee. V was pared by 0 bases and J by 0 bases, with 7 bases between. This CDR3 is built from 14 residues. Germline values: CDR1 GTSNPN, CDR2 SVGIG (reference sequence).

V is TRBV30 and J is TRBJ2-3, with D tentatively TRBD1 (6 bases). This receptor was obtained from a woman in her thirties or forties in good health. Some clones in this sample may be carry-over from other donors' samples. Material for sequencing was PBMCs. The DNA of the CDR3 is TGTGCCTGGAGTGTCAGGGGAAGCACAGATACGCAGTATTTT. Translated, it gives CAWSVRGSTDTQYF. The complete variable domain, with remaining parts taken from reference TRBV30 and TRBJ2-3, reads SQTIHQWPATLVQPVGSPLSLECTVEGTSNPNLYWYRQAAGRGLQLLFYSVGIGQISSEVPQNLSASRPQDRQFILSSKKLLLSDSGFYLCAWSVRGSTDTQYFGPGTRLTVL.